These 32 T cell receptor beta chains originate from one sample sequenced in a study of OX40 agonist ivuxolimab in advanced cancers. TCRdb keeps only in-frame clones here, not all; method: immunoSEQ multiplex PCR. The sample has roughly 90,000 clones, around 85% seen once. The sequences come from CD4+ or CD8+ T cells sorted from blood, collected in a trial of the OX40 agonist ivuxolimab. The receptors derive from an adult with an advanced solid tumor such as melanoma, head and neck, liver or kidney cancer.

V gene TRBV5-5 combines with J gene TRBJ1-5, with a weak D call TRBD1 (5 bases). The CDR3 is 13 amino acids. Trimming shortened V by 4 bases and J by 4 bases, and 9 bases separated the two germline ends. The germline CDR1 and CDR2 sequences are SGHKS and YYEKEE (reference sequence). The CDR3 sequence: CASSRDLNQPQHF. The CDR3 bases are TGTGCCAGCAGCCGGGACCTAAATCAGCCCCAGCATTTT.

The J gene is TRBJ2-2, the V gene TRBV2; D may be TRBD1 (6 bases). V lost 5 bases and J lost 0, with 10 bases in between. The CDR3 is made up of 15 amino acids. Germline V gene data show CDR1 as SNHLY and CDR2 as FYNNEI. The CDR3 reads CASSFGQSNTGELFF. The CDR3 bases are TGTGCCAGCAGTTTCGGACAGTCGAACACCGGGGAGCTGTTTTTT.

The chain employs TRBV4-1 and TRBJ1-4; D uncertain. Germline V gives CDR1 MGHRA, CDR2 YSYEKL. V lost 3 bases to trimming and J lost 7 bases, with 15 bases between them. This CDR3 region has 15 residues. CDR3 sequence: CASSHKRTGSEKLFF. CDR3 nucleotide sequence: TGCGCCAGCAGCCACAAACGGACCGGGAGTGAAAAACTGTTTTTT.

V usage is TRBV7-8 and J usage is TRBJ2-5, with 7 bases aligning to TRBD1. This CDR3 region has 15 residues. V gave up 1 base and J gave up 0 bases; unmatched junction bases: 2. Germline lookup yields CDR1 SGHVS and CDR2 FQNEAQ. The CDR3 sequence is CASSLVGTDQETQYF. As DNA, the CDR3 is TGTGCCAGCAGCTTAGTAGGGACAGACCAAGAGACCCAGTACTTC.

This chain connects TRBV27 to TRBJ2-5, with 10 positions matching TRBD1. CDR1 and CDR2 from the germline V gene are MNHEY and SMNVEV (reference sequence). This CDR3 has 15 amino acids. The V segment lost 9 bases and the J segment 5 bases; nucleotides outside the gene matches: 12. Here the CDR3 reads CASVSRQGAEETQYF. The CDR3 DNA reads TGTGCCAGTGTCAGCCGACAGGGGGCTGAGGAGACCCAGTACTTC.

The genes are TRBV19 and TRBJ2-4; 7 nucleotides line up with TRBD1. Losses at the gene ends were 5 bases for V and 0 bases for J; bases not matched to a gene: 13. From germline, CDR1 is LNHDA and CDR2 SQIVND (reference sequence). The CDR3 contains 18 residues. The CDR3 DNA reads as TGTGCCAGTAGTGGTGGACAAGGGGGCATTTCAGCCAAAAACATTCAGTACTTC. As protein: CASSGGQGGISAKNIQYF. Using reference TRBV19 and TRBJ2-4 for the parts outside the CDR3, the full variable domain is DGGITQSPKYLFRKEGQNVTLSCEQNLNHDAMYWYRQDPGQGLRLIYYSQIVNDFQKGDIAEGYSVSREKKESFPLTVTSAQKNPTAFYLCASSGGQGGISAKNIQYFGAGTRLSVL.

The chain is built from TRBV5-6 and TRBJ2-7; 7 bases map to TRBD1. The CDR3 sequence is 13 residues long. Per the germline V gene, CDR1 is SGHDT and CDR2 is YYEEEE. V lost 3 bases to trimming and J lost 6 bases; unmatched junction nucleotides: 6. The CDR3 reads CASSSQGFGEQYF. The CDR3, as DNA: TGTGCCAGCAGCTCACAGGGGTTTGGCGAGCAGTACTTC.

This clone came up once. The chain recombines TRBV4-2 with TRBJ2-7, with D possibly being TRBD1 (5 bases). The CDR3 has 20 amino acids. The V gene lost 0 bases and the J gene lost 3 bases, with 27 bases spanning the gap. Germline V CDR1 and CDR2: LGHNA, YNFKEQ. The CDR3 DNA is TGTGCCAGCAGCCAAGATTTTAATAAATTCGGAATGGACACAAGCTACGAGCAGTACTTC. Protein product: CASSQDFNKFGMDTSYEQYF.

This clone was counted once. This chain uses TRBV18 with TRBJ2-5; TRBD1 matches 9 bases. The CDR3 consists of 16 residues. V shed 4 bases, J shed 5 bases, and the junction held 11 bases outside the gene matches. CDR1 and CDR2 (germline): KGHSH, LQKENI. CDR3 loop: CASSLKGTGFPETQYF. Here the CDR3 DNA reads TGTGCCAGCTCACTCAAAGGGACAGGGTTCCCGGAGACCCAGTACTTC.

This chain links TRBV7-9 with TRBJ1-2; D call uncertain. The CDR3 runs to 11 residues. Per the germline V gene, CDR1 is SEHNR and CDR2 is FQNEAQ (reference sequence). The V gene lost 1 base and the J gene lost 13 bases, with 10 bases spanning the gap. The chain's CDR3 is CASSLGPGSTF. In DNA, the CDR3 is TGTGCCAGCAGCTTAGGTCCAGGTAGCACCTTC. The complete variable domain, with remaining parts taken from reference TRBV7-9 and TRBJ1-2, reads DTGVSQNPRHKITKRGQNVTFRCDPISEHNRLYWYRQTLGQGPEFLTYFQNEAQLEKSRLLSDRFSAERPKGSFSTLEIQRTEQGDSAMYLCASSLGPGSTFGSGTRLTVV.

CDR3: CASSQKQGAPEKLFF. The CDR3 nucleotides are TGTGCCAGCAGCCAAAAGCAGGGTGCGCCAGAAAAACTGTTTTTT. V is TRBV5-4 and J is TRBJ1-4, with a possible D match to TRBD1 (5 bases). The CDR3 has 15 amino acids. Trimming removed 4 bases from V and 8 bases from J, with 18 bases in between. Per germline, CDR1 SGHNT and CDR2 YYREEE (reference sequence). The full variable domain, in which reference TRBV5-4 and TRBJ1-4 provide the parts outside the CDR3, is ETGVTQSPTHLIKTRGQQVTLRCSSQSGHNTVSWYQQALGQGPQFIFQYYREEENGRGNFPPRFSGLQFPNYSSELNVNALELDDSALYLCASSQKQGAPEKLFFGSGTQLSVL.

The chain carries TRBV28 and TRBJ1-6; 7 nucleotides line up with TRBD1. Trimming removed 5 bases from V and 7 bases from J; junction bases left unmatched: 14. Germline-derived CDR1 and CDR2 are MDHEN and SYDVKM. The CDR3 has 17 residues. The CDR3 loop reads CASSPSTGRQGNSPLHF. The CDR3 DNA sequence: TGTGCCAGCAGTCCTTCGACAGGGAGGCAAGGGAATTCACCCCTCCACTTT. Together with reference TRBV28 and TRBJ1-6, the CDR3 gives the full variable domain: DVKVTQSSRYLVKRTGEKVFLECVQDMDHENMFWYRQDPGLGLRLIYFSYDVKMKEKGDIPEGYSVSREKKERFSLILESASTNQTSMYLCASSPSTGRQGNSPLHFGNGTRLTVT.

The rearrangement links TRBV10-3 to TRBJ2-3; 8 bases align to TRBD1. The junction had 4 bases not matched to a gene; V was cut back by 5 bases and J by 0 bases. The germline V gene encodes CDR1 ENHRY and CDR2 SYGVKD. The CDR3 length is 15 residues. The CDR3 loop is CAISLGQGSTDTQYF. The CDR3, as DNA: TGTGCCATCAGTTTAGGACAGGGAAGCACAGATACGCAGTATTTT.

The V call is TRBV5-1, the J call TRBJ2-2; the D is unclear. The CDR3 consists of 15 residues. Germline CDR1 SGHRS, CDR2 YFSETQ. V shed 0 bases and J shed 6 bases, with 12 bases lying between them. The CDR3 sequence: CASSLGLSESGELFF. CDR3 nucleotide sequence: TGCGCCAGCAGCTTGGGACTGTCTGAATCCGGGGAGCTGTTTTTT.

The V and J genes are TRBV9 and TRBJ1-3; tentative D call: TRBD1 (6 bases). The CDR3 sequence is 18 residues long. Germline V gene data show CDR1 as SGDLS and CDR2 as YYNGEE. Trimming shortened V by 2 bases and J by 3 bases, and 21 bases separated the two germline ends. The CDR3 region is CASSVGGGAGNYGNTIYF. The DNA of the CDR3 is TGTGCCAGCAGCGTCGGGGGGGGCGCTGGAAACTATGGAAACACCATATATTTT.

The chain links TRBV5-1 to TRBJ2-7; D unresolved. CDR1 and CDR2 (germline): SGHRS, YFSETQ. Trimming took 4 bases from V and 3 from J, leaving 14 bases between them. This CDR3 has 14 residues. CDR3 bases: TGCGCCAGCAGCATTGAGACACGGAGCTACGAGCAGTACTTC. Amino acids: CASSIETRSYEQYF.

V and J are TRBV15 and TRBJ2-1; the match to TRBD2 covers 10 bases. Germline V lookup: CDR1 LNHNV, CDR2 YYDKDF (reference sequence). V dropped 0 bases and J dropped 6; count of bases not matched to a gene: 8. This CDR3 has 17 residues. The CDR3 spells CATSRDAASGRTNEQFF. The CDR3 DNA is TGTGCCACCAGCAGAGATGCCGCTAGCGGGAGAACCAATGAGCAGTTCTTC.

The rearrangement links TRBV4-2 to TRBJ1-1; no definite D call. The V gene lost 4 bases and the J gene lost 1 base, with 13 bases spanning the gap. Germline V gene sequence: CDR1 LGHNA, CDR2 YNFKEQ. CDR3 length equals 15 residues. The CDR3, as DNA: TGTGCCAGCAGCCCTACCCCACATAAGAACACTGAAGCTTTCTTT. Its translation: CASSPTPHKNTEAFF.

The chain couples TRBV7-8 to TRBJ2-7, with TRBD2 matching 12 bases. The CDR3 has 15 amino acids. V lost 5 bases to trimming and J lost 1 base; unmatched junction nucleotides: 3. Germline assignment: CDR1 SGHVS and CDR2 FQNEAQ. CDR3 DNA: TGTGCCAGCAGCCCTAGCGGGGGGGTTTCCTACGAGCAGTACTTC. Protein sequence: CASSPSGGVSYEQYF.

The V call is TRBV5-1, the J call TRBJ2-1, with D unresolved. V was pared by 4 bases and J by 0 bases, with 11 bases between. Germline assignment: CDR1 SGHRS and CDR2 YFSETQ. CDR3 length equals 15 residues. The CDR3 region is CASSPRQSSYNEQFF. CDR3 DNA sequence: TGCGCCAGCAGCCCCCGGCAGAGCTCCTACAATGAGCAGTTCTTC.

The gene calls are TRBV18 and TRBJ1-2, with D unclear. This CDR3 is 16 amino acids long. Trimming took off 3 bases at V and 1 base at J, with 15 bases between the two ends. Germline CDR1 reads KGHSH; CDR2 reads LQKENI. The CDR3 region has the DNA TGTGCCAGCTCACCCCTTTCTCCTGATATTAACTATGGCTACACCTTC. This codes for CASSPLSPDINYGYTF.

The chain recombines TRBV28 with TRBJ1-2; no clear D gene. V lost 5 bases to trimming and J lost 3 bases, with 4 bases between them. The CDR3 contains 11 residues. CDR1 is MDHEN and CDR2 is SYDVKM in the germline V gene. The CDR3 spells CASSQYYGYTF. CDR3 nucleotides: TGTGCCAGCAGTCAATACTATGGCTACACCTTC.

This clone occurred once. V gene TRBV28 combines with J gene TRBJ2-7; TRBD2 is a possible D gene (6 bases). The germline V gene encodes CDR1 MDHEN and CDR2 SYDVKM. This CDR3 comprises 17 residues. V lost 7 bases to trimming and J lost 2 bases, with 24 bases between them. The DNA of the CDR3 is TGTGCCAGCAAGGTCCGAGCAACCGGGACTCATACCTACGAGCAGTACTTC. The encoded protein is CASKVRATGTHTYEQYF.

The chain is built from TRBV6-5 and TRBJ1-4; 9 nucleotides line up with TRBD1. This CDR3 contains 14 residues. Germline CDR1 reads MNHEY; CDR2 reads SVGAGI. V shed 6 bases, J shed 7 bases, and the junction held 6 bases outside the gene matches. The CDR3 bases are TGTGCCAGCAGCAGGGACAGGGACGGTGAAAAACTGTTTTTT. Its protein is CASSRDRDGEKLFF.

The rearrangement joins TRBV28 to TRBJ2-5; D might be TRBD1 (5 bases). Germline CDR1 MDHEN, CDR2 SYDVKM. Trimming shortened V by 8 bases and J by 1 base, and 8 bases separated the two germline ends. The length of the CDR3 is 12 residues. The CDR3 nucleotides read TGTGCCAGCGGGGCAGGCCAAGAGACCCAGTACTTC. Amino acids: CASGAGQETQYF.

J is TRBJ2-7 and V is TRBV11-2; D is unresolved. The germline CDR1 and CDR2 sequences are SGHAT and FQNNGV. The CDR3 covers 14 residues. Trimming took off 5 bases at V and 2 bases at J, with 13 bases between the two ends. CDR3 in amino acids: CASSPRSTPYEQYF. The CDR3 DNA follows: TGTGCCAGCAGCCCCCGGAGTACGCCCTACGAGCAGTACTTC.

CDR3 DNA: TGTGCCAGTTCCATACAGGGGGGGACTGAAGCTTTCTTT. It encodes CASSIQGGTEAFF. This chain uses TRBV10-3 with TRBJ1-1; 8 nucleotides align to TRBD1. Unmatched junction bases numbered 9, after V lost 10 bases and J lost 5 bases. This CDR3 spans 13 amino acids. Looked up from germline, CDR1 is ENHRY and CDR2 is SYGVKD.

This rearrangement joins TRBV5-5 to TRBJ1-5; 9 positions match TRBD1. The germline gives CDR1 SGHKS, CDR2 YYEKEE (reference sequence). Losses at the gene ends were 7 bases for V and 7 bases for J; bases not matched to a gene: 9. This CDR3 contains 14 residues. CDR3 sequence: CASALTGGDQPQHF. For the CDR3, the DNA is TGTGCCAGCGCCTTGACAGGGGGGGACCAGCCCCAGCATTTT.

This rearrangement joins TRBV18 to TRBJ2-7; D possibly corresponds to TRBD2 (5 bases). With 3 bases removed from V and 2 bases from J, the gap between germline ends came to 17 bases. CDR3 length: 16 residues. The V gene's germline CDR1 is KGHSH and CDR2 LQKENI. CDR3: CASSPGNLRAAYEQYF. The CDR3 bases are TGTGCCAGCTCACCCGGGAACCTTCGGGCTGCCTACGAGCAGTACTTC.

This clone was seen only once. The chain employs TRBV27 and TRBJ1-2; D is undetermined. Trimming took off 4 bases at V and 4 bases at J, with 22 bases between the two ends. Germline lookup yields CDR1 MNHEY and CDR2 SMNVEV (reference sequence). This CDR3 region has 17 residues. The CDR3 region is CASSYNPGNSQFYGYTF. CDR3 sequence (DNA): TGTGCCAGCAGTTACAATCCCGGGAACTCCCAATTCTATGGCTACACCTTC.

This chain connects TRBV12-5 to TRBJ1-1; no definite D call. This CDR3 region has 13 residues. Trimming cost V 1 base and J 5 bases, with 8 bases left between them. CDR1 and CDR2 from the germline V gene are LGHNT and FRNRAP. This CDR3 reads CASGLEGGTEAFF. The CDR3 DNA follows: TGTGCTAGTGGTTTGGAGGGCGGAACTGAAGCTTTCTTT.

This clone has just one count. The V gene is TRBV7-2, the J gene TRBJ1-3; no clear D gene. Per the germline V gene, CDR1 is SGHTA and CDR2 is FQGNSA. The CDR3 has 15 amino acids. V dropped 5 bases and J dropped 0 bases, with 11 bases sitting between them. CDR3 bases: TGTGCCAGCAGCGCCCAAATCAGCTCTGGAAACACCATATATTTT. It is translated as CASSAQISSGNTIYF.